Shown below are 23 T cell receptor beta chains from a single sample sequenced in a study of OX40 agonist ivuxolimab in advanced cancers. Method: immunoSEQ multiplex PCR; TCRdb's copy keeps in-frame clones and lacks some. The sample has around 71,000 clones, about 85% seen once. This material consisted of CD4+ or CD8+ T cells sorted from blood, taken in a trial of the OX40 agonist ivuxolimab. The source is an adult with an advanced solid tumor such as melanoma, head and neck, liver or kidney cancer.

The chain links TRBV6-5 to TRBJ2-2; 10 positions match TRBD1. Germline assignment: CDR1 MNHEY and CDR2 SVGAGI. This CDR3 is 14 amino acids long. V lost 6 bases, J lost 5 bases, and 3 bases stayed unmatched. The chain's CDR3 is CASRRGQGTGELFF. The CDR3 coding sequence is TGTGCCAGCAGGCGGGGACAGGGGACCGGGGAGCTGTTTTTT.

A word on this clone: One end of the junction does not line up with germline, which may come from a read error. The J gene is TRBJ2-7, the V gene TRBV5-1; a possible D gene is TRBD1 (6 bases). CDR1 and CDR2 from the germline V gene are SGHRS and YFSETQ. The CDR3 has 14 residues. The CDR3 loop reads CASSLGDTSSEQYF. The CDR3 DNA reads TGCGCCAGCAGCTTGGGGGACACTTCCTCCGAGCAGTACTTC.

This chain connects TRBV19 to TRBJ2-3, with D uncertain. The CDR3 is 13 amino acids. CDR1 and CDR2 from the germline V gene are LNHDA and SQIVND (reference sequence). Trimming removed 7 bases from V and 0 bases from J, with 8 bases in between. DNA of the CDR3: TGTGCCAGTAAGTTGGACAGCACAGATACGCAGTATTTT. Translated, it gives CASKLDSTDTQYF. The entire variable domain, with the rest obtained from reference TRBV19 and TRBJ2-3, is as follows: DGGITQSPKYLFRKEGQNVTLSCEQNLNHDAMYWYRQDPGQGLRLIYYSQIVNDFQKGDIAEGYSVSREKKESFPLTVTSAQKNPTAFYLCASKLDSTDTQYFGPGTRLTVL.

The chain uses TRBV28 and TRBJ2-3; 10 nucleotides match TRBD2. This CDR3 has 17 amino acids. Germline CDR1 MDHEN, CDR2 SYDVKM. J was trimmed by 0 bases and V by 5 bases; bases with no gene match: 8. The CDR3 sequence is CASSQVGTSASTDTQYF. In nucleotides, the CDR3 is TGTGCCAGCAGTCAAGTAGGGACTAGCGCTAGCACAGATACGCAGTATTTT.

The chain combines TRBV7-9 with TRBJ2-3; 8 nucleotides line up with TRBD2. J gave up 2 bases and V 6 bases, and 7 bases lay outside the gene matches. This CDR3 is built from 15 residues. Germline CDR1 reads SEHNR; CDR2 reads FQNEAQ (reference sequence). In nucleotides, the CDR3 is TGTGCCAGCAGTCAGGACGGGAGGGCCACAGATACGCAGTATTTT. It translates to CASSQDGRATDTQYF.

The CDR3 sequence is CASTSPAGGSRELFF. CDR3 sequence (DNA): TGTGCCAGCACCTCCCCGGCGGGCGGGAGCAGGGAGCTGTTTTTT. This rearrangement joins TRBV28 to TRBJ2-2; 7 positions agree with TRBD2. CDR3 size: 15 residues. The V gene's germline CDR1 is MDHEN and CDR2 SYDVKM. After removal of 7 bases from V and 9 bases from J, the junction contained 14 bases not matched to a gene.

This rearrangement joins TRBV28 to TRBJ1-1; 8 bases align to TRBD1. CDR1 is MDHEN, CDR2 SYDVKM, per germline. V gave up 6 bases and J gave up 5 bases; unmatched junction bases: 8. The CDR3 length is 14 residues. The CDR3 DNA sequence: TGTGCCAGCAGACCCCCAGGGGGCGATACTGAAGCTTTCTTT. Translating it yields CASRPPGGDTEAFF.

V and J are TRBV18 and TRBJ1-5; no firm D call. The V end lost 3 bases, the J end lost 1 base, and 16 bases lay between the germline ends. Germline loops: CDR1 KGHSH, CDR2 LQKENI. This CDR3 has 17 residues. The CDR3 region is CASSPSQSDRSNQPQHF. The CDR3 coding sequence is TGTGCCAGCTCACCTTCTCAGTCCGATAGGAGCAATCAGCCCCAGCATTTT.

The chain has TRBV30 and TRBJ2-2, with D possibly matching TRBD2 (5 bases). V lost 7 bases and J 4 bases, leaving 10 bases between the germline ends. This CDR3 has 12 amino acids. Germline lookup yields CDR1 GTSNPN and CDR2 SVGIG (reference sequence). CDR3 sequence reads: CAFRGPTGELFF. CDR3 sequence (DNA): TGTGCCTTCCGGGGTCCCACCGGGGAGCTGTTTTTT.

J is TRBJ2-3 and V is TRBV11-2; D remains ambiguous. Germline lookup yields CDR1 SGHAT and CDR2 FQNNGV. This CDR3 contains 13 residues. The germline V and J ends were trimmed by 5 bases and 1 base, with 7 bases remaining between them. This CDR3 is CASSAPGTDTQYF. The CDR3 coding sequence is TGTGCCAGCAGCGCTCCGGGCACAGATACGCAGTATTTT. The full variable domain, rest sourced from reference TRBV11-2 and TRBJ2-3, is EAGVAQSPRYKIIEKRQSVAFWCNPISGHATLYWYQQILGQGPKLLIQFQNNGVVDDSQLPKDRFSAERLKGVDSTLKIQPAKLEDSAVYLCASSAPGTDTQYFGPGTRLTVL.

This chain links TRBV5-5 with TRBJ2-4; 8 bases match TRBD1. V shed 1 base, J shed 5 bases, and the junction held 5 bases outside the gene matches. CDR3 length equals 15 residues. The V gene's germline CDR1 is SGHKS and CDR2 YYEKEE (reference sequence). The CDR3 bases are TGTGCCAGCAGCTTGACAGGGGGAGTAGAAAACATTCAGTACTTC. Translated, it gives CASSLTGGVENIQYF.

The chain joins TRBV11-3 to TRBJ2-1; perhaps TRBD1 as D (5 bases). Trimming pared 5 bases from V and 6 bases from J, leaving 11 bases between. Germline V gene lookup returns CDR1 SGHNT and CDR2 YENEEA. CDR3 size: 13 residues. CDR3 bases: TGTGCCAGCAGCCCGAAGGACACCAATGAGCAGTTCTTC. Protein product: CASSPKDTNEQFF.

The rearrangement links TRBV7-2 to TRBJ2-1; 10 nucleotides line up with TRBD2. The germline CDR1 and CDR2 sequences are SGHTA and FQGNSA. Trimming removed 5 bases from V and 7 bases from J; junction bases left unmatched: 8. The CDR3 contains 15 residues. The CDR3: CASSPGLAPKNEQFF. The CDR3 DNA reads as TGTGCCAGCAGCCCGGGACTAGCGCCAAAGAATGAGCAGTTCTTC.

J is TRBJ2-7 and V is TRBV7-2, with D unclear. Germline lookup yields CDR1 SGHTA and CDR2 FQGNSA. V lost 5 bases and J lost 7, with 21 bases in between. The CDR3 has 15 residues. In DNA form, the CDR3 reads TGTGCCAGCAGCCCCCAGGCGTCAGCCCTGGTTGAGCAGTACTTC. It yields the protein CASSPQASALVEQYF.

The chain links TRBV7-6 to TRBJ2-5; unclear D gene. The germline V and J ends were trimmed by 1 base and 2 bases, with 11 bases remaining between them. The CDR3 is 15 residues long. Per germline, CDR1 SGHVS and CDR2 FNYEAQ. The CDR3 DNA sequence: TGTGCCAGCAGCTTAGGTGCTCGAAAGCAAGAGACCCAGTACTTC. Protein: CASSLGARKQETQYF.

This clone was seen repeatedly, ten times or more. This rearrangement joins TRBV11-3 to TRBJ2-3, with D possibly matching TRBD1 (5 bases). Germline loops: CDR1 SGHNT, CDR2 YENEEA. Trimming left V 6 bases short and J 0 bases short, with 10 bases between. The CDR3 has 14 amino acids. CDR3 loop: CASSDRLSTDTQYF. The CDR3 nucleotides read TGTGCCAGCAGTGACAGACTTAGCACAGATACGCAGTATTTT.

The chain carries TRBV7-3 and TRBJ2-5; 7 bases fit TRBD1. Germline V lookup: CDR1 SGHTA, CDR2 FQGTGA. This CDR3 contains 14 residues. V gave up 5 bases and J gave up 2 bases; unmatched junction bases: 5. The DNA of the CDR3 is TGTGCCAGCAGCGCACAGGGGACGCAAGAGACCCAGTACTTC. The encoded protein is CASSAQGTQETQYF. Combining the CDR3 with reference TRBV7-3 and TRBJ2-5 gives the whole variable domain GAGVSQTPSNKVTEKGKYVELRCDPISGHTALYWYRQSLGQGPEFLIYFQGTGAADDSGLPNDRFFAVRPEGSVSTLKIQRTERGDSAVYLCASSAQGTQETQYFGPGTRLLVL.

The chain recombines TRBV10-3 with TRBJ2-7, with D possibly TRBD2 on 5 matching bases. Trimming removed 4 bases from V and 2 bases from J, with 12 bases in between. Germline V lookup: CDR1 ENHRY, CDR2 SYGVKD. The CDR3 has 14 amino acids. The CDR3 here is CAISVSAGAYEQYF. The CDR3 nucleotides read TGTGCCATCAGTGTCAGCGCCGGGGCCTACGAGCAGTACTTC.

The chain carries TRBV21-1 and TRBJ1-4; TRBD1 was called by the table and not checked on the DNA. TRBV21-1 is a pseudogene segment. The CDR3 is made up of 12 amino acids. For the CDR3, the DNA is TGTGCCACCAGACAGCCGAATGAAAAACTGTTTTTT. Its translation: CATRQPNEKLFF.

V and J are TRBV29-1 and TRBJ2-6, with D possibly TRBD2 on 5 matching bases. V was trimmed by 5 bases and J by 2 bases, leaving 7 bases between them. Germline CDR1 and CDR2: SQVTM and ANQGSEA. The CDR3 has 13 amino acids. The CDR3 coding sequence is TGCAGCGTTTCCGGGGCTGGGGCCAACGTCCTGACTTTC. It encodes CSVSGAGANVLTF.

The rearrangement joins TRBV19 to TRBJ2-7, with 8 bases matching TRBD2. The CDR3 length is 14 residues. V gave up 5 bases and J gave up 5 bases; unmatched junction bases: 8. Germline-derived CDR1 and CDR2 are LNHDA and SQIVND (reference sequence). The CDR3 loop is CASSAGTSQDEQYF. In DNA form, the CDR3 reads TGTGCCAGTAGTGCCGGGACTAGTCAGGACGAGCAGTACTTC.

The rearrangement joins TRBV7-2 to TRBJ2-1, with 9 bases identical to TRBD1. Germline CDR1 is SGHTA and CDR2 is FQGNSA. CDR3 length equals 15 residues. With 4 bases clipped from V and 8 bases from J, the junction kept 9 bases outside the gene matches. The CDR3 DNA sequence: TGTGCCAGCAGCTCCACGGGGACAGGGATCTATGAGCAGTTCTTC. This gives the protein CASSSTGTGIYEQFF.

The chain joins TRBV30 to TRBJ1-2; 7 bases align to TRBD1. The junction had 7 bases not matched to a gene; V was cut back by 5 bases and J by 4 bases. The CDR3 has 13 amino acids. CDR1 is GTSNPN and CDR2 is SVGIG in the germline V gene (reference sequence). CDR3 residues: CAWEGARIYGYTF. CDR3 in DNA: TGTGCCTGGGAGGGGGCGCGCATCTATGGCTACACCTTC.